These 7 T cell receptor beta chains share one sample of origin, sequenced in a study of T cell responses to AZD1222 COVID-19 vaccine. TCRdb keeps only in-frame clones here, not all; method: immunoSEQ multiplex PCR. Of 110,000 to 150,000 clones listed, roughly nine tenths are singletons. Specimen: peripheral blood, collected on day 0 of AZD1222 vaccination. The receptors stem from an adult in good health.

The chain recombines TRBV28 with TRBJ2-2; TRBD2 matches 9 bases. V was clipped by 4 bases and J by 7 bases; unmatched bases: 7. This CDR3 is built from 15 residues. The germline V gene has CDR1 MDHEN and CDR2 SYDVKM. The CDR3 bases are TGTGCCAGCAGTTCAGGCGGGAGGGCCTTCGGGGAGCTGTTTTTT. It codes for CASSSGGRAFGELFF.

CDR3 in amino acids: CASSPPGRGNYGYTF. For the CDR3, the DNA is TGTGCCAGCAGCCCCCCGGGCAGGGGTAACTATGGCTACACCTTC. The chain combines TRBV7-2 with TRBJ1-2, with TRBD1 as a possible D gene (6 bases). With 5 bases removed from V and 1 base from J, the gap between germline ends came to 14 bases. The germline V gene has CDR1 SGHTA and CDR2 FQGNSA. The CDR3 runs to 15 residues. The variable domain in full, completed from reference TRBV7-2 and TRBJ1-2, reads GAGVSQSPSNKVTEKGKDVELRCDPISGHTALYWYRQSLGQGLEFLIYFQGNSAPDKSGLPSDRFSAERTGGSVSTLTIQRTQQEDSAVYLCASSPPGRGNYGYTFGSGTRLTVV.

The V and J genes are TRBV5-1 and TRBJ1-2, with D unclear. The CDR3 length is 11 residues. Between the trimmed V and J ends, which lost 4 bases and 7 bases, there was a span of 8 bases. Germline V CDR1 and CDR2: SGHRS, YFSETQ. CDR3 in amino acids: CASSPGSGYTF. The CDR3 nucleotides read TGCGCCAGCAGCCCGGGTAGTGGCTACACCTTC.

The V gene is TRBV6-6, the J gene TRBJ1-1, with TRBD1 matching over 9 bases. From germline, CDR1 is MNHNY and CDR2 SVGAGI (reference sequence). The CDR3 consists of 15 residues. Trimming at V came to 4 bases and at J to 0 bases, leaving 3 bases not matched to a gene. CDR3 in amino acids: CASSLGQGMNTEAFF. The CDR3, as DNA: TGTGCCAGCAGTTTGGGACAGGGAATGAACACTGAAGCTTTCTTT.

The J gene is TRBJ1-1, the V gene TRBV6-2 or TRBV6-3; no clear D. This CDR3 has 17 amino acids. Germline-derived CDR1 and CDR2 are MNHEY and SVGEGT. Between the trimmed V and J ends, which lost 2 bases and 3 bases, there was a span of 19 bases. The CDR3 coding sequence is TGTGCCAGCAGTTACGGACCGGGGTTGGTTTTGGACACTGAAGCTTTCTTT. This encodes CASSYGPGLVLDTEAFF.

This chain uses TRBV7-6 with TRBJ1-1; tentative D call: TRBD1 (5 bases). Trimming left V 1 base short and J 10 bases short, with 19 bases between. The V gene's germline CDR1 is SGHVS and CDR2 FNYEAQ. The length of the CDR3 is 15 residues. Here the CDR3 DNA reads TGTGCCAGCAGCTTAGTGTCAGGGAGTGGGATCGGAGCTTTCTTT. This encodes CASSLVSGSGIGAFF. Full variable domain (outside the CDR3, taken from reference TRBV7-6 and TRBJ1-1): GAGVSQSPRYKVTKRGQDVALRCDPISGHVSLYWYRQALGQGPEFLTYFNYEAQQDKSGLPNDRFSAERPEGSISTLTIQRTEQRDSAMYRCASSLVSGSGIGAFFGQGTRLTVV.

This chain uses TRBV2 with TRBJ2-7; possible D gene TRBD1, 5 bases. Germline values: CDR1 SNHLY, CDR2 FYNNEI. V lost 2 bases and J lost 5, with 13 bases in between. CDR3 length: 14 residues. CDR3 DNA: TGTGCCAGCAGTGAATTGGGCCCACAGGACGAGCAGTACTTC. Translation: CASSELGPQDEQYF.